The 12 T cell receptor beta chains given below trace back to one sample, sequenced in a study of molecular identifiers for immune sequencing clone quantification. Each CDR3 protein is one row after TCRdb ran MiXCR on the PCR reads. The table has about 640,000 distinct CDR3 sequences, 20% seen once. What was sequenced was naive CD8+ T cells from blood, with Jurkat cell RNA spiked in. Sample subset: FACS-sorted CD8+CD4-CCR7+CD45RA+ naive T cells. Receptors were obtained from a human donor in good health. Some libraries in this study had Jurkat cell RNA spiked in.

This clonotype was seen more than once but under ten times. The rearrangement joins TRBV4-3 to TRBJ2-5; D may match TRBD1 or TRBD2 (5 bases each). The germline V gene encodes CDR1 LGHNA and CDR2 YSLEER. The V end was cut by 0 bases, the J end by 4 bases, with 18 bases between. This CDR3 spans 17 amino acids. The CDR3 here is CASSQDPTRGGLETQYF. In nucleotides, the CDR3 is TGCGCCAGCAGCCAAGATCCCACACGTGGGGGTCTAGAGACCCAGTACTTC.

This clonotype appeared once. It may be a read error: a sequence one base away is much more abundant. The chain carries TRBV6-2 or TRBV6-3 and TRBJ2-3, with TRBD2 identical over 7 bases. The CDR3 has 15 residues. J gave up 2 bases and V 6 bases, and 8 bases lay outside the gene matches. In germline, CDR1 is MNHEY, CDR2 SVGEGT. CDR3: CASRTTLAVTDTQYF. For the CDR3, the DNA is TGTGCCAGCAGAACCACTCTAGCGGTCACAGATACGCAGTATTTT.

This clonotype turned up a few times. The genes are TRBV11-2 and TRBJ2-7; either TRBD1 or TRBD2 may supply D (6 bases each). The germline V gene encodes CDR1 SGHAT and CDR2 FQNNGV. The CDR3 runs to 17 residues. V lost 1 base, J lost 5 bases, and 21 bases lay in between. The CDR3 sequence is CASSLVRGGKKVNEQYF. The CDR3 DNA follows: TGTGCCAGCAGCTTAGTCAGGGGCGGGAAGAAAGTTAACGAGCAGTACTTC. The complete variable domain, with remaining parts taken from reference TRBV11-2 and TRBJ2-7, reads EAGVAQSPRYKIIEKRQSVAFWCNPISGHATLYWYQQILGQGPKLLIQFQNNGVVDDSQLPKDRFSAERLKGVDSTLKIQPAKLEDSAVYLCASSLVRGGKKVNEQYFGPGTRLTVT.

This clonotype was seen repeatedly, ten times or more. In DNA, the CDR3 is TGTGCCAGCAGCGCGGAGGTAGACGGACAAGAGACCCAGTACTTC. It is translated as CASSAEVDGQETQYF. The chain carries TRBV9 and TRBJ2-5; weak D call: TRBD2 (5 bases). The CDR3 contains 15 residues. Germline assignment: CDR1 SGDLS and CDR2 YYNGEE. Trimming cost V 3 bases and J 2 bases, with 14 bases left between them.

Many counts were recorded for this clonotype. As DNA, the CDR3 is TGTGCCAGCAGTTACCAATCCCCGGGAGGGCCCTACGAGCAGTACTTC. Translation gives CASSYQSPGGPYEQYF. V is TRBV6-5 and J is TRBJ2-7; 8 nucleotides align to TRBD2. Germline V CDR1 and CDR2: MNHEY, SVGAGI. This CDR3 is built from 16 residues. The trim removed 2 bases at V and 2 bases at J, leaving 8 bases unmatched.

This clonotype was seen many times. The chain uses TRBV20-1 and TRBJ2-7; D is perhaps TRBD2 (5 bases). Germline CDR1 reads DFQATT; CDR2 reads SNEGSKA (reference sequence). The length of the CDR3 is 12 residues. The V end was cut by 5 bases, the J end by 5 bases, with 13 bases between. Here the CDR3 reads CSADLAFDEQYF. The CDR3 nucleotides read TGCAGTGCTGACCTAGCTTTCGACGAGCAGTACTTC.

The rearrangement joins TRBV7-9 to TRBJ2-2, with TRBD2 matching 9 bases. The CDR3 is made up of 15 amino acids. Germline-derived CDR1 and CDR2 are SEHNR and FQNEAQ (reference sequence). The trim removed 5 bases at V and 3 bases at J, leaving 4 bases unmatched. The CDR3 reads CASSRGRADTGELFF. The CDR3 DNA is TGTGCCAGCAGCCGCGGGAGGGCTGACACCGGGGAGCTGTTTTTT.

As regards this clonotype: This may arise from a read error, as a much more abundant clone is one base away. The final CDR3 position lacks the conserved phenylalanine or tryptophan, pointing to a likely read error. This chain joins TRBV7-6 and TRBJ2-7; unclear D gene. The V gene's germline CDR1 is SGHVS and CDR2 FNYEAQ. Trimming took 2 bases from V and 0 from J, leaving 8 bases between them. This CDR3 spans 14 amino acids. The CDR3 reads CASSLKTSSYEQYS. The CDR3 DNA reads TGTGCCAGCAGCTTAAAAACCAGCTCCTACGAGCAGTACTCC.

This clonotype was counted a single time. V usage is TRBV6-2 or TRBV6-3 and J usage is TRBJ2-3, with 10 bases matching TRBD2. The CDR3 extends over 17 amino acids. CDR1 is MNHEY, CDR2 SVGEGT, per germline. Losses at the gene ends were 6 bases for V and 4 bases for J; bases not matched to a gene: 13. Here the CDR3 DNA reads TGTGCCAGCAGCTCTCATGACGGAGCGGGGGGGCCAGATACGCAGTATTTT. It is translated as CASSSHDGAGGPDTQYF.

Ten or more counts support this clonotype. The chain has TRBV6-2 or TRBV6-3 and TRBJ2-3; 12 bases are shared with TRBD1. The CDR3 sequence is 17 residues long. Germline CDR1 reads MNHEY; CDR2 reads SVGEGT. V lost 4 bases, J lost 4 bases, and 9 bases stayed unmatched. CDR3 sequence (DNA): TGTGCCAGCAGTTTCCTCCGGGACAGGGGGCAACCAGATACGCAGTATTTT. As protein: CASSFLRDRGQPDTQYF.

This clonotype was picked up a small number of times. The J gene is TRBJ1-2, the V gene TRBV4-1, with D uncertain. CDR3 length: 16 residues. Germline loops: CDR1 MGHRA, CDR2 YSYEKL. Between the trimmed V and J ends, which lost 1 base and 5 bases, there was a span of 17 bases. The CDR3 DNA reads TGCGCCAGCAGCCAAGGTTTAGTATCCACCATTTATGGCTACACCTTC. It codes for CASSQGLVSTIYGYTF.

Comments on this clonotype: This could be a read error, since a much larger clone is one nucleotide away. The chain carries TRBV13 and TRBJ2-5; TRBD2 matches at 10 bases. Germline values: CDR1 PRHDT, CDR2 FYEKMQ (reference sequence). The CDR3 consists of 16 residues. V lost 3 bases, J lost 4 bases, and 8 bases stayed unmatched. In DNA form, the CDR3 reads TGTGCCAGCAGCTTTGAACTAGCGGGGCCCCGAGAGACCCAGTACTTC. Protein sequence: CASSFELAGPRETQYF. Full variable domain (missing parts from reference TRBV13 and TRBJ2-5): AAGVIQSPRHLIKEKRETATLKCYPIPRHDTVYWYQQGPGQDPQFLISFYEKMQSDKGSIPDRFSAQQFSDYHSELNMSSLELGDSALYFCASSFELAGPRETQYFGPGTRLLVL.